This T cell receptor (beta chain) comes out of a study of T cells in Graves' hyperthyroidism and ophthalmopathy. Study-wide results and caveats: Blood also showed most of the thyroid clonotypes that were expanded above 0.001.

Uncontrolled infection, other autoimmune disease, pregnancy or lactation excluded patients. The diagnostic basis comprised clinical symptoms, serum thyroxine and TRAb, thyroid ultrasound and orbital computed tomography. RNA transcripts provided the source from which TCR beta CDR3 regions were amplified. During a first-round RT-PCR of the TCR CDR3, the HTBI primer set was used. MiXCR was run by TCRdb on the multiplex PCR reads, yielding one entry per CDR3 protein. In the table there are more than 550,000 distinct CDR3 sequences, 45% of which are singletons. This clonotype was observed at least ten times. Its antigen is unidentified. This clonotype was obtained from an adult man with Graves' disease, either hyperthyroidism or ophthalmopathy (not recorded which). Sequenced material: peripheral blood or thyroid tissue (not recorded which).

Here the CDR3 reads CSARGRRGRDYGYTF. The CDR3 nucleotides are TGCAGTGCTAGAGGCCGGCGGGGGCGAGACTATGGCTACACCTTC. V and J are TRBV20-1 and TRBJ1-2; D might be TRBD1 (6 bases). Germline CDR1 reads DFQATT; CDR2 reads SNEGSKA (reference sequence). Trimming pared 1 base from V and 3 bases from J, leaving 15 bases between. The CDR3 has 15 residues.